The 5 T cell receptor beta chains below come from one sample, sequenced in a study of blood T cell repertoires in COVID-19 (dated by TCRdb to 2020 to 2022). Library preparation used the immunoSEQ multiplex PCR assay. TCRdb carries this immuneACCESS record with in-frame sequences only. Its versions omit some clonotypes, under half of them owing to an unresolved V gene in the studies checked, with the rest unexplained. The sample contains 120,000 to 150,000 clones, 80% of them found a single time. Of the sample, under 15% is held by the ten largest clones. The specimen sequenced was peripheral blood. Receptors were obtained from a man aged 60 to 69 with active or convalescent COVID-19.

The gene calls are TRBV5-6 and TRBJ2-5, with D possibly being TRBD1 (6 bases). The CDR3 loop spans 15 amino acids. In germline, CDR1 is SGHDT, CDR2 YYEEEE. Trimming pared 4 bases from V and 4 bases from J, leaving 17 bases between. The CDR3 nucleotides are TGTGCCAGCAGCCTCCCGTCCCTAGGGGGAGAGACCCAGTACTTC. It yields the protein CASSLPSLGGETQYF.

The gene calls are TRBV5-1 and TRBJ2-3, with TRBD1 as a possible D gene (6 bases). The CDR3 totals 14 residues. V dropped 3 bases and J dropped 0 bases, with 8 bases sitting between them. Germline loops: CDR1 SGHRS, CDR2 YFSETQ. The CDR3 is CASSSGVSTDTQYF. In nucleotides, the CDR3 is TGCGCCAGCAGCTCAGGGGTGAGCACAGATACGCAGTATTTT.

This clone was observed at least ten times. The CDR3 DNA sequence: TGTGCCATCAGTGAGGAGGGGGCCTACGAGCAGTACTTC. This encodes CAISEEGAYEQYF. The rearrangement uses TRBV10-3 and TRBJ2-7; possibly TRBD1 for D (6 bases). The V gene lost 2 bases and the J gene lost 2 bases, with 7 bases spanning the gap. Germline loops: CDR1 ENHRY, CDR2 SYGVKD. This CDR3 region has 13 residues.

The rearrangement joins TRBV4-3 to TRBJ1-4; D is possibly TRBD1 (5 bases). CDR1 is LGHNA and CDR2 is YSLEER in the germline V gene. The CDR3 sequence is 17 residues long. V was shortened by 0 bases and J by 0 bases, with 11 bases between the two germline ends. This chain's CDR3 is CASSQDRAGPTNEKLFF. For the CDR3, the DNA is TGCGCCAGCAGCCAAGATCGGGCAGGGCCAACTAATGAAAAACTGTTTTTT.

This CDR3 reads CASTFRENEKLFF. In nucleotides, the CDR3 is TGTGCCAGTACCTTCCGGGAAAATGAAAAACTGTTTTTT. The J gene is TRBJ1-4, the V gene TRBV19; D gene uncertain. CDR3 size: 13 residues. Germline CDR1 reads LNHDA; CDR2 reads SQIVND (reference sequence). V was trimmed by 7 bases and J by 5 bases, leaving 11 bases between them.